This TCR beta chain was identified in a study of OX40 agonist ivuxolimab in advanced cancers. Study background: The patients received agonistic anti-OX40 (CD134) antibody ivuxolimab. Patients with hepatocellular carcinoma, melanoma, renal cell or head and neck cancer made up the dose-escalation patients. About 44% of patients had received prior checkpoint inhibitor therapy.

A note on this clone: Its antigen is as yet unknown.

Study observations and caveats: Some nonresponders likewise displayed low normalized T-cell clonal expansion.

Generated by immunoSEQ multiplex PCR, the TCRdb table keeps only in-frame clones and is missing some. The table lists tens of thousands of clones, around 84% of them singletons, with around 1.1% in the top ten. Germline CDR1 SGHAT, CDR2 FQNNGV. V gave up 3 bases and J gave up 0 bases, with 9 bases separating them. The CDR3 is 14 amino acids. The sequencing used CD4+ or CD8+ T cells sorted from blood, collected in a trial of the OX40 agonist ivuxolimab. The receptor's source is an adult with an advanced solid tumor such as melanoma, head and neck, liver or kidney cancer. The chain joins TRBV11-2 to TRBJ2-7; no clear D. The CDR3 sequence: CASSLWGTSYEQYF. DNA of the CDR3: TGTGCCAGCAGCTTGTGGGGTACCTCCTACGAGCAGTACTTC.